The 14 T cell receptor beta chains given below trace back to one sample, sequenced in a study of T cells in Graves' hyperthyroidism and ophthalmopathy. The source material, RNA transcripts, was used to amplify TCR beta CDR3 regions. In the first-round RT-PCR of the TCR CDR3, the HTBI primer set was used. MiXCR was run by TCRdb on the multiplex PCR reads, yielding one entry per CDR3 protein. The data hold over 650,000 distinct CDR3 sequences, with roughly 15% observed a single time. Sequenced input: blood. These receptors were obtained from a man aged 18 to 29 with Graves' hyperthyroidism.

This clonotype was detected ten times or more. The V and J genes are TRBV24-1 and TRBJ2-3; no reliable D call. The CDR3 loop spans 12 amino acids. Germline values: CDR1 KGHDR, CDR2 SFDVKD. V was pared by 9 bases and J by 3 bases, with 9 bases between. CDR3 nucleotide sequence: TGTGCCACCGAGAGCTGGACAGATACGCAGTATTTT. Translating it yields CATESWTDTQYF.

Turning to this clonotype: This may arise from a read error, as a much more abundant clone is one base away. The chain uses TRBV30 and TRBJ2-1; D perhaps matches TRBD2 (6 bases). The CDR3 is made up of 13 amino acids. Germline CDR1 GTSNPN, CDR2 SVGIG (reference sequence). The CDR3 spells CAWKRVAYNERFF. In DNA form, the CDR3 reads TGTGCCTGGAAGCGGGTAGCCTACAATGAGCGGTTCTTC.

This clonotype was picked up one time. This may come from a read error, since a much larger clone is one base off. The missing conserved phenylalanine or tryptophan at the end of this CDR3 makes a read error likely. This sequence joins TRBV7-9 and TRBJ1-1; TRBD1 might be the D (5 bases). Deletions cut 3 bases from V and 1 base from J, with 9 bases between. Germline V gene data show CDR1 as SEHNR and CDR2 as FQNEAQ (reference sequence). The CDR3 extends over 14 amino acids. Written as DNA, the CDR3 is TGTGCCAGCAGCTTCTTTGGGGCGAACACTGAAGCTTTCCTT. It yields the protein CASSFFGANTEAFL.

This clonotype has at least ten counts. The chain combines TRBV30 with TRBJ1-1, with D unresolved. Trimming shortened V by 2 bases and J by 1 base, and 5 bases separated the two germline ends. The germline V gene has CDR1 GTSNPN and CDR2 SVGIG (reference sequence). CDR3 length equals 12 residues. In DNA form, the CDR3 reads TGTGCCTGGAGTATGGGGAACACTGAAGCTTTCTTT. Translating gives CAWSMGNTEAFF.

The rearrangement links TRBV4-3 to TRBJ2-7; weak D call: TRBD2 (6 bases). V was cut by 3 bases and J by 0 bases, with 15 bases left in between. The germline CDR1 and CDR2 sequences are LGHNA and YSLEER. The CDR3 is 16 amino acids. CDR3 loop: CASSQGGTRNSYEQYF. CDR3 nucleotide sequence: TGCGCCAGCAGCCAGGGTGGGACTCGAAACTCCTACGAGCAGTACTTC.

This chain uses TRBV19 with TRBJ1-6, with 7 bases aligning to TRBD1. In germline, CDR1 is LNHDA, CDR2 SQIVND (reference sequence). The CDR3 spans 16 residues. The V gene end was trimmed by 5 bases and the J gene end by 10 bases; junction bases not matched to a gene: 14. In DNA form, the CDR3 reads TGTGCCAGTAGTCCCCCCCGGACAGGCGGGGGGTCACCCCTCCACTTT. This gives the protein CASSPPRTGGGSPLHF.

This clonotype was recorded many times. The chain links TRBV7-3 to TRBJ2-3; the match to TRBD2 covers 13 bases. Germline CDR1 and CDR2: SGHTA and FQGTGA. The CDR3 is 18 residues long. The trim removed 5 bases at V and 0 bases at J, leaving 8 bases unmatched. CDR3 bases: TGTGCCAGCAGCCCAACAGGGACTAGCGGGACTAGCACAGATACGCAGTATTTT. This translates into CASSPTGTSGTSTDTQYF.

This clonotype was found many times. V and J are TRBV28 and TRBJ1-4; D gene ambiguous. V was clipped by 4 bases and J by 4 bases, with 10 bases between them. There are 14 residues in the CDR3. Germline CDR1 is MDHEN and CDR2 is SYDVKM. This CDR3 reads CASSSGSLNEKLFF. The CDR3 DNA is TGTGCCAGCAGTTCGGGGTCCCTTAATGAAAAACTGTTTTTT.

This clonotype was found many times. The chain carries TRBV12-3 or TRBV12-4 and TRBJ2-6; possibly TRBD1 for D (5 bases). The CDR3 covers 14 residues. V was cut by 7 bases and J by 0 bases, with 7 bases left in between. The CDR3 reads CASKDSSGANVLTF. The CDR3 DNA sequence: TGTGCCAGCAAAGACAGCTCTGGGGCCAACGTCCTGACTTTC.

Concerning this clonotype itself: Germline is not matched at one junction end, which may reflect a read error. The chain joins TRBV30 to TRBJ2-4; weak D call: TRBD2 (7 bases). The CDR3 sequence is 14 residues long. Germline V gene lookup returns CDR1 GTSNPN and CDR2 SVGIG (reference sequence). CDR3 DNA sequence: TGTGCCTGGGGGGGCCGACTAGCCAAAAGCATTCAGTACTTC. This translates into CAWGGRLAKSIQYF.

This clonotype has a handful of counts. This chain uses TRBV4-2 with TRBJ1-4, with D uncertain. Germline V gene lookup returns CDR1 LGHNA and CDR2 YNFKEQ. V dropped 2 bases and J dropped 0 bases, with 7 bases sitting between them. The CDR3 has 15 residues. CDR3 loop: CASSQIRTTNEKLFF. The DNA for the CDR3 is TGTGCCAGCAGCCAAATCCGTACAACTAATGAAAAACTGTTTTTT.

This clonotype occurred many times. The genes are TRBV7-9 and TRBJ2-3; a weak D match, TRBD1 (6 bases). There are 15 residues in the CDR3. V lost 3 bases and J 2 bases, leaving 12 bases between the germline ends. CDR1 is SEHNR, CDR2 FQNEAQ, per germline (reference sequence). The CDR3: CASSFPGQATDTQYF. Written as DNA, the CDR3 is TGTGCCAGCAGCTTCCCGGGACAAGCCACAGATACGCAGTATTTT.

V usage is TRBV19 and J usage is TRBJ2-1; unclear D gene. The germline V gene encodes CDR1 LNHDA and CDR2 SQIVND (reference sequence). The length of the CDR3 is 13 residues. V was clipped by 5 bases and J by 3 bases, with 8 bases between them. The CDR3 here is CASSPTNYNEQFF. In nucleotides, the CDR3 is TGTGCCAGTAGTCCGACAAACTACAATGAGCAGTTCTTC.

This clonotype has a count of ten or more. This chain joins TRBV27 and TRBJ2-7; the D gene is possibly TRBD2 (5 bases). The CDR3 has 13 residues. Germline assignment: CDR1 MNHEY and CDR2 SMNVEV (reference sequence). Trimming pared 4 bases from V and 6 bases from J, leaving 13 bases between. CDR3 sequence reads: CASSSGLSIEQYF. The CDR3 nucleotides read TGTGCCAGCAGTTCAGGACTGAGCATCGAGCAGTACTTC.